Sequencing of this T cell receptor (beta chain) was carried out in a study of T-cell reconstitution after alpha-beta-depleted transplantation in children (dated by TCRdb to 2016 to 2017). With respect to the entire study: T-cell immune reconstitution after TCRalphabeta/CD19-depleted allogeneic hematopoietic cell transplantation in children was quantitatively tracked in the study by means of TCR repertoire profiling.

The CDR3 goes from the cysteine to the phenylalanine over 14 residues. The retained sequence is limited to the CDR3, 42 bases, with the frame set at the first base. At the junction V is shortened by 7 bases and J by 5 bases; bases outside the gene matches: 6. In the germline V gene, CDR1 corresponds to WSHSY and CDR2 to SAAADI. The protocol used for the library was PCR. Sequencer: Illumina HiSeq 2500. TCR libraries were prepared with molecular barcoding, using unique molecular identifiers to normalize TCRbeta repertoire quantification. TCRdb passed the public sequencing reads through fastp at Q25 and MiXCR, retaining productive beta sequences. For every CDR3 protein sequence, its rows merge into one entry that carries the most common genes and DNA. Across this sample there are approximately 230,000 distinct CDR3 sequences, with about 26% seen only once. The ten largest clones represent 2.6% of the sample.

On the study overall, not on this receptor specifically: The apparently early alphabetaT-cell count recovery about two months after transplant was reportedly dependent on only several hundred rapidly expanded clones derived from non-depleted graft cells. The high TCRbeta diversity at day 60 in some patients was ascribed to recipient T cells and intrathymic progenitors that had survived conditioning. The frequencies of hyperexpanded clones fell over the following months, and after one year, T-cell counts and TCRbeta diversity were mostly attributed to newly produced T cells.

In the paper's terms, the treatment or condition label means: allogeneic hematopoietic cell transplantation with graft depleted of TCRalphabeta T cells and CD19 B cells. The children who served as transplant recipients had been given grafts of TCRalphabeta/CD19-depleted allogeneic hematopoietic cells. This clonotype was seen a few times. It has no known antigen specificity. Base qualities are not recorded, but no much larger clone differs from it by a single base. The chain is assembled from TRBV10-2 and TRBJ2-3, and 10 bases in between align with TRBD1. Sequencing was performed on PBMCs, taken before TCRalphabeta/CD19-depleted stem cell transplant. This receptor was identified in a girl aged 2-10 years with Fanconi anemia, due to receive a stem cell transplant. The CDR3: CASTLTGGRDTQYF. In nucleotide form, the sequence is TGCGCCAGCACCCTGACAGGGGGCAGAGATACGCAGTATTTT.